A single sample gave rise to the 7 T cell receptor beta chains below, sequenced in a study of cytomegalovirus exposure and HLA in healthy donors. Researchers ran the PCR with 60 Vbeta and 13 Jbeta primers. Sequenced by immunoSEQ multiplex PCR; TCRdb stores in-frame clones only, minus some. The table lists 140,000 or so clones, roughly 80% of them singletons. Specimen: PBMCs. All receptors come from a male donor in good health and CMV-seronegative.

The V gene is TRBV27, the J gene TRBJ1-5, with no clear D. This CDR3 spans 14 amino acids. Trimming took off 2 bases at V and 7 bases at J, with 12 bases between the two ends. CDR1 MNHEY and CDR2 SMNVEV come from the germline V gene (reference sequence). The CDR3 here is CASSLVEGRQPQHF. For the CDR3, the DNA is TGTGCCAGCAGTTTAGTCGAGGGAAGGCAGCCCCAGCATTTT.

The CDR3 nucleotides read TGTGCCAGCTCACCAAGACAGGGTGGGGGTATTGGCTACACCTTC. Amino acids: CASSPRQGGGIGYTF. This chain connects TRBV18 to TRBJ1-2, with TRBD1 matching over 7 bases. The germline CDR1 and CDR2 sequences are KGHSH and LQKENI. J lost 7 bases, V lost 2 bases, and 10 bases had no gene match. CDR3 length: 15 amino acids.

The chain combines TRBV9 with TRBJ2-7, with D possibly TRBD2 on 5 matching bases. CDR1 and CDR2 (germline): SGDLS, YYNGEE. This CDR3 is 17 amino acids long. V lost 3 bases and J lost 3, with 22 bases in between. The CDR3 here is CASSGGPQDITSYEQYF. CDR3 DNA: TGTGCCAGCAGCGGAGGCCCCCAAGACATAACTAGCTACGAGCAGTACTTC. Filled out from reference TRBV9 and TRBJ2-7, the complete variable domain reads DSGVTQTPKHLITATGQRVTLRCSPRSGDLSVYWYQQSLDQGLQFLIQYYNGEERAKGNILERFSAQQFPDLHSELNLSSLELGDSALYFCASSGGPQDITSYEQYFGPGTRLTVT.

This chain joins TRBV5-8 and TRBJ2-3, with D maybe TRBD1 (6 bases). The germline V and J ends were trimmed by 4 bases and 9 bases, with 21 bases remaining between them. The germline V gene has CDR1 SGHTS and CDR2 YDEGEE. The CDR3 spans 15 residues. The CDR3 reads CASSRTSQQGVTQYF. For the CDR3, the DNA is TGTGCCAGCAGCCGAACGTCACAACAGGGAGTCACGCAGTATTTT.

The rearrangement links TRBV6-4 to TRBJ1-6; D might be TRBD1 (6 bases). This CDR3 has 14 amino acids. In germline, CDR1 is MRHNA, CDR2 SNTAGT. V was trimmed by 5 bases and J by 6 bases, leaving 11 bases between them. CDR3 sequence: CASSSQGGNSPLHF. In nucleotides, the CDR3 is TGTGCCAGCAGTTCACAGGGCGGTAATTCACCCCTCCACTTT.

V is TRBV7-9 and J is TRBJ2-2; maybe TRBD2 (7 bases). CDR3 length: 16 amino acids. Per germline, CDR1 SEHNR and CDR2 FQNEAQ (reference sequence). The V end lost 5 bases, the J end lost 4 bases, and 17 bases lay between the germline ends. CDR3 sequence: CASSTRGGDSTGELFF. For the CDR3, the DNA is TGTGCCAGCAGCACGAGGGGGGGCGATTCCACCGGGGAGCTGTTTTTT.

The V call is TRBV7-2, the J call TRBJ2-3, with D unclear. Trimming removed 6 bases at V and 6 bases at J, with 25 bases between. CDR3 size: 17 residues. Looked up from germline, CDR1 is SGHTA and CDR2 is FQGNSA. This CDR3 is CASSQLGLAPFYDTQYF. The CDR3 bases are TGTGCCAGCAGTCAACTCGGGTTAGCCCCCTTTTATGATACGCAGTATTTT.